This TCR beta chain was captured in a study of OX40 agonist ivuxolimab in advanced cancers. Method: immunoSEQ multiplex PCR; TCRdb's copy keeps in-frame clones and lacks some. The sample consists of over 70,000 clones, around nine tenths of them appearing once. Any history of autoimmune disease or systemic immunosuppression disqualified patients. Germline V gene sequence: CDR1 MNHNS, CDR2 SASEGT. This CDR3 has 14 residues. The V and J ends lost 8 bases and 0 bases respectively, with 13 bases between them. This chain uses TRBV6-1 with TRBJ1-1; no clear D. The clonotype comes from an adult with an advanced solid tumor such as melanoma, head and neck, liver or kidney cancer. Sequenced here: CD4+ or CD8+ T cells sorted from blood, sampled in a trial of the OX40 agonist ivuxolimab. The DNA for the CDR3 is TGTGCCAGCTGTATGGACCCCCTGAACACTGAAGCTTTCTTT. This sequence encodes CASCMDPLNTEAFF.